This passage covers 25 T cell receptor beta chains from one sample sequenced in a study of tumor and adjacent non-tumor tissue in lung cancer. Three rounds of nested PCR, following a modified ARM-PCR protocol, produced the TCRbeta library. MiXCR, applied by TCRdb to the multiplex PCR reads, yields one record per CDR3 protein. The sample carries around 60,000 distinct CDR3 sequences, 61% recorded once. The template was RNA from unsorted bulk tissue. The normal lung tissue was taken more than 3 cm from the tumor edge. The sequenced material came from distant non-tumor lung tissue. These receptors all come from a man aged 65-85 years with non-small cell lung cancer.

This rearrangement joins TRBV14 to TRBJ2-3; D gene ambiguous. This CDR3 is built from 12 residues. The V gene's germline CDR1 is SGHDN and CDR2 FVKESK. V gave up 6 bases and J gave up 6 bases, with 10 bases separating them. The CDR3 loop is CASSPTYDTQYF. The CDR3 coding sequence is TGTGCCAGCAGTCCTACATATGATACGCAGTATTTT.

Points on this clonotype: A read error may explain this, as a much larger clone is one base away. This chain links TRBV29-1 with TRBJ2-1, with TRBD2 as a possible D gene (6 bases). Between the trimmed V and J ends, which lost 4 bases and 10 bases, there was a span of 11 bases. The CDR3 sequence is 11 residues long. Germline assignment: CDR1 SQVTM and CDR2 ANQGSEA. The CDR3 sequence is CSVGGAREQFF. CDR3 nucleotide sequence: TGCAGCGTTGGCGGGGCGCGAGAGCAGTTCTTC.

The chain links TRBV9 to TRBJ2-5, with D hard to call. The CDR3 length is 14 residues. Germline V gene sequence: CDR1 SGDLS, CDR2 YYNGEE. V was clipped by 0 bases and J by 5 bases, with 11 bases between them. This CDR3 is CASSVADLSETQYF. Written as DNA, the CDR3 is TGTGCCAGCAGCGTAGCGGATCTGTCGGAGACCCAGTACTTC.

This clonotype was found once. The germline gene is not matched at one end of the junction; a read error may be the cause. The CDR3 DNA sequence: TGTGCCAGGAGTGACTATGGGGAGACCCAGTATTTC. This gives the protein CARSDYGETQYF. The chain recombines TRBV6-1 with TRBJ2-5; tentative D call: TRBD2 (5 bases). This CDR3 has 12 residues. Germline values: CDR1 MNHNS, CDR2 SASEGT.

This clonotype occurred many times. The gene calls are TRBV5-6 and TRBJ1-2, with a tentative D call TRBD1 (6 bases). The ends were cut back, 5 bases at V and 8 bases at J, with 10 bases in the middle. Germline V gene sequence: CDR1 SGHDT, CDR2 YYEEEE. The CDR3 length is 11 residues. This CDR3 reads CASSTGTGYTF. The DNA for the CDR3 is TGTGCCAGCAGTACAGGGACCGGCTACACCTTC.

A remark on this clonotype: The CDR3 ends on some other residue instead of the conserved phenylalanine or tryptophan, so this is likely a read error. This chain connects TRBV6-6 to TRBJ1-1; the D is unclear. There are 13 residues in the CDR3. V lost 11 bases, J lost 8 bases, and 21 bases lay in between. CDR1 is MNHNY and CDR2 is SVGAGI in the germline V gene (reference sequence). The CDR3 DNA is TGTGCCGGCACCGTTAGTCCGCGTTCCGAAGCTTTCCTT. It translates to CAGTVSPRSEAFL.

Comment on this clonotype: A much larger clone differs from this one at a single base, so this may be a read error. The CDR3: CSAILAGGHYEQYF. The CDR3 coding sequence is TGCAGTGCGATTCTAGCGGGAGGCCACTACGAGCAGTACTTC. The chain carries TRBV20-1 and TRBJ2-7, with 11 bases identical to TRBD2. CDR1 is DFQATT, CDR2 SNEGSKA, per germline (reference sequence). V was pared by 6 bases and J by 3 bases, with 7 bases of the junction left unmatched. There are 14 residues in the CDR3.

This clonotype came up many times. The chain has TRBV12-3 or TRBV12-4 and TRBJ1-2, with D possibly matching TRBD1 (5 bases). This CDR3 is built from 14 residues. Between the trimmed V and J ends, which lost 6 bases and 8 bases, there was a span of 19 bases. The CDR3 loop reads CASSMNGQGGGYTF. DNA for the CDR3: TGTGCCAGCAGCATGAATGGGCAGGGTGGGGGCTACACCTTC.

The rearrangement links TRBV24-1 to TRBJ2-7; 8 positions match TRBD2. V was clipped by 7 bases and J by 2 bases; unmatched bases: 6. Per germline, CDR1 KGHDR and CDR2 SFDVKD. CDR3 size: 14 residues. The CDR3: CATSSSGPPYEQYF. In DNA form, the CDR3 reads TGTGCCACCAGCTCTAGCGGGCCGCCCTACGAGCAGTACTTC.

This clonotype was detected ten times or more. V usage is TRBV6-1 and J usage is TRBJ2-1; 11 bases line up with TRBD1. CDR1 and CDR2 (germline): MNHNS, SASEGT. Unmatched junction bases numbered 10, after V lost 6 bases and J lost 9 bases. The CDR3 spans 15 residues. The CDR3 loop reads CASSGQGASGGEQFF. CDR3 nucleotide sequence: TGTGCCAGCAGCGGACAGGGGGCGTCGGGTGGTGAGCAGTTCTTC.

The gene calls are TRBV20-1 and TRBJ2-3; 10 bases fit TRBD2. The germline V gene encodes CDR1 DFQATT and CDR2 SNEGSKA (reference sequence). The CDR3 covers 16 residues. The junction had 12 bases not matched to a gene; V was cut back by 6 bases and J by 3 bases. The CDR3 protein is CSALLAGRESTDTQYF. In DNA form, the CDR3 reads TGCAGTGCCCTACTAGCGGGGAGGGAGTCTACAGATACGCAGTATTTT.

With respect to this clonotype: One junction end does not reproduce the germline sequence, and a read error may be involved. This chain connects TRBV11-3 to TRBJ2-1; 10 bases match TRBD2. Germline CDR1 reads SGHNT; CDR2 reads YENEEA. The CDR3 contains 15 residues. CDR3 sequence: CASSLLAGVNNGQLF. CDR3 in DNA: TGTGCCAGCAGCCTCCTAGCGGGGGTTAACAATGGGCAGTTATTC.

This clonotype was observed a few times. The rearrangement joins TRBV6-1 to TRBJ2-7; D gene ambiguous. This CDR3 region has 17 residues. Between the trimmed V and J ends, which lost 3 bases and 1 base, there was a span of 19 bases. Germline V gene lookup returns CDR1 MNHNS and CDR2 SASEGT. CDR3 bases: TGTGCCAGCAGTGAGGATGAGTCCTTGAGCTATTCCTACGAGCAGTACTTC. Residues: CASSEDESLSYSYEQYF.

As concerns this clonotype: One end of the junction varies from germline; a read error may be responsible. The J gene is TRBJ2-7, the V gene TRBV30; D unclear. The CDR3 has 11 amino acids. In germline, CDR1 is GTSNPN, CDR2 SVGIG (reference sequence). CDR3 amino acids: CVWSVFSEQYF. The CDR3 DNA sequence: TGTGTCTGGAGTGTCTTTTCGGAGCAGTACTTC.

As to this clonotype: Since no conserved phenylalanine or tryptophan closes the CDR3, a read error is the likely cause. The V call is TRBV29-1, the J call TRBJ2-7, with D perhaps matching TRBD1 (6 bases). Germline V gene data show CDR1 as SQVTM and CDR2 as ANQGSEA. Trimming cost V 6 bases and J 0 bases, with 12 bases left between them. This CDR3 has 13 amino acids. CDR3 protein: CSVTGIISYEQYI. For the CDR3, the DNA is TGCAGCGTAACAGGGATAATCTCCTACGAGCAGTACATC.

Regarding this clonotype: One junction end disagrees with the germline gene, perhaps due to a read error. The chain has TRBV6-5 and TRBJ2-7; TRBD1 might be the D (6 bases). CDR1 and CDR2 (germline): MNHEY, SVGAGI. The CDR3 consists of 15 residues. CDR3 nucleotide sequence: TGTGCTAGCTGTTACTCCTCGGACAGCGGAAGTAAGCAGCACTTC. Its protein is CASCYSSDSGSKQHF.

This clonotype was counted at least ten times. V usage is TRBV12-3 or TRBV12-4 and J usage is TRBJ2-5; TRBD1 matches at 8 bases. The CDR3 has 13 residues. Unmatched junction bases numbered 7, after V lost 8 bases and J lost 5 bases. CDR3 protein: CASLDRVGETQYF. CDR3 DNA sequence: TGTGCCAGCCTGGACAGGGTAGGGGAGACCCAGTACTTC.

Comment on this clonotype: Compared with germline, one end of the junction differs, possibly owing to a read error. The chain carries TRBV12-3 or TRBV12-4 and TRBJ2-2; TRBD2 is a possible D gene (5 bases). The CDR3 has 15 residues. The CDR3 reads CASSLSGPFTGELFF. CDR3 nucleotide sequence: TGTGCCAGCAGCCTTTCAGGCCCGTTCACCGGGGAACTGTTTTTT.

The count of this clonotype is one. One junction end does not reproduce the germline sequence, and a read error may be involved. The CDR3 DNA sequence: TGCAGCGCAATGACTCCGAGCTCTGGGGCCAACATCCTGACTTTC. It specifies CSAMTPSSGANILTF. This chain uses TRBV29-1 with TRBJ2-6; weak D call: TRBD1 (5 bases). The germline CDR1 and CDR2 sequences are SQVTM and ANQGSEA. The CDR3 is 15 residues long. The variable domain in full, completed from reference TRBV29-1 and TRBJ2-6, reads SAVISQKPSRDICQRGTSLTIQCQVDSQVTMMFWYRQQPGQSLTLIATANQGSEATYESGFVIDKFPISRPNLTFSTLTVSNMSPEDSSIYLCSAMTPSSGANILTFGAGSRLTVL.

This clonotype was detected a few times. A junction end diverges from the germline sequence, so it may reflect a read error. The genes are TRBV11-2 and TRBJ2-5; 7 bases fit TRBD2. From germline, CDR1 is SGHAT and CDR2 FQNNGV. The CDR3 has 14 amino acids. The CDR3 reads CTSSSWEGQEAQYF. CDR3 DNA sequence: TGTACCAGCAGCTCCTGGGAGGGCCAAGAGGCGCAGTACTTC. Supplemented by reference TRBV11-2 and TRBJ2-5, the full variable domain reads EAGVAQSPRYKIIEKRQSVAFWCNPISGHATLYWYQQILGQGPKLLIQFQNNGVVDDSQLPKDRFSAERLKGVDSTLKIQPAKLEDSAVYLCTSSSWEGQEAQYFGPGTRLLVL.

The rearrangement links TRBV11-3 to TRBJ2-1; TRBD2 aligns across 10 bases. V dropped 9 bases and J dropped 5; count of bases not matched to a gene: 10. The CDR3 has 15 amino acids. CDR1 and CDR2 (germline): SGHNT, YENEEA. The CDR3 region is CARDLLAGVNNEQFF. The DNA for the CDR3 is TGTGCCAGGGACCTTCTAGCGGGGGTTAACAATGAGCAGTTCTTC.

The CDR3 coding sequence is TGTGCCAGCAGGAGGTCCGGGCAAAGGGACCATGGCTACACCTTC. It encodes CASRRSGQRDHGYTF. The chain couples TRBV6-2 or TRBV6-3 to TRBJ1-2, with a tentative D call TRBD1 (5 bases). This CDR3 has 15 amino acids. The V gene's germline CDR1 is MNHEY and CDR2 SVGEGT. V lost 6 bases to trimming and J lost 6 bases, with 20 bases between them.

This clonotype has more than one count but fewer than ten. The chain has TRBV7-9 and TRBJ2-7, with D hard to call. Trimming stripped 0 bases from V and 2 bases from J, with 2 bases between. In germline, CDR1 is SEHNR, CDR2 FQNEAQ (reference sequence). The CDR3 spans 12 residues. The CDR3 sequence: CASSLAPYEQYF. The CDR3 bases are TGTGCCAGCAGCTTAGCGCCCTACGAGCAGTACTTC.

This chain connects TRBV5-1 to TRBJ2-7, with a weak D call TRBD2 (5 bases). The germline gives CDR1 SGHRS, CDR2 YFSETQ. Trimming shortened V by 1 base and J by 6 bases, and 8 bases separated the two germline ends. This CDR3 spans 12 amino acids. CDR3 DNA sequence: TGCGCCAGCAGCTTGAGCGGTCTCGAGCAGTACTTC. Amino acid sequence: CASSLSGLEQYF.

The V call is TRBV4-1, the J call TRBJ1-2, with 12 positions matching TRBD1. This CDR3 spans 17 amino acids. Germline V gives CDR1 MGHRA, CDR2 YSYEKL. The junction had 13 bases not matched to a gene; V was cut back by 4 bases and J by 7 bases. The CDR3: CASSPGQGALTHVGYTF. The DNA for the CDR3 is TGCGCCAGCAGCCCGGGACAGGGGGCTCTTACGCACGTTGGCTACACCTTC.